Listed here is a single T cell receptor beta chain. Separate from the approximately 670-subject first cohort, the 120-subject validation cohort was the one that the donors belonged to. The germline V and J ends were trimmed by 11 bases and 4 bases, with 17 bases remaining between them. The germline gives CDR1 MDHEN, CDR2 SYDVKM. The CDR3 covers 13 residues. Libraries were prepared by immunoSEQ multiplex PCR; TCRdb keeps only in-frame clonotypes and omits some of them. The sample carries 150,000 to 160,000 clones, approximately 86% recorded once. This sample was included in a study of cytomegalovirus exposure and HLA in healthy donors.

The genes are TRBV28 and TRBJ1-2, with a weak D call TRBD1 (6 bases). The receptor was derived from a human donor in good health. Sequenced input: PBMCs. CDR3 nucleotide sequence: TGTGCCTCGGCACAGGGTGGCGGCTATGGCTACACCTTC. Translating gives CASAQGGGYGYTF.